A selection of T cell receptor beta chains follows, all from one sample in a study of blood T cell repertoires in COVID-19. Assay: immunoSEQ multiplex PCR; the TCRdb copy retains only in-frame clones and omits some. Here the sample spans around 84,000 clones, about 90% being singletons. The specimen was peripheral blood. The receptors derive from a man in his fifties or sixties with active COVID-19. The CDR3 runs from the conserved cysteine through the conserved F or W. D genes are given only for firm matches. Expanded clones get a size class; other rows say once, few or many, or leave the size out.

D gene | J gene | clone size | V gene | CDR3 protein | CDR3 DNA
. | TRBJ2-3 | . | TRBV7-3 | CASSLSGVGTDTQYF | TGTGCCAGCAGCTTATCGGGGGTCGGCACAGATACGCAGTATTTT
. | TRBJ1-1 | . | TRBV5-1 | CASSSQGLLNTEAFF | TGCGCCAGCAGTTCCCAGGGGTTGCTGAACACTGAAGCTTTCTTT
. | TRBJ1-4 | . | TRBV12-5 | CASAPPAGKLFF | TGTGCTAGTGCTCCCCCGGCGGGAAAACTGTTTTTT
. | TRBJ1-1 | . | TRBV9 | CASSVGGTEAFF | TGTGCCAGCAGCGTGGGGGGCACTGAAGCTTTCTTT
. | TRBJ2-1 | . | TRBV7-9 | CASSPNPSPIYNEQFF | TGTGCCAGCAGCCCCAACCCATCACCTATCTACAATGAGCAGTTCTTC
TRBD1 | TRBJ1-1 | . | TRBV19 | CASRPGGLGTEAFF | TGTGCCAGTAGGCCAGGGGGTTTGGGCACTGAAGCTTTCTTT
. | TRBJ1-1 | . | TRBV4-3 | CASSQLWNTEAFF | TGCGCCAGCAGCCAGCTATGGAACACTGAAGCTTTCTTT
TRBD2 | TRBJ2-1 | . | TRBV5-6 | CASSLVGASGRNYYNEQFF | TGTGCCAGCAGCTTGGTTGGGGCTAGCGGGAGGAACTATTACAATGAGCAGTTCTTC
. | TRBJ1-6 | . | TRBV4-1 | CASSQGPHLDTSSSYNSPLHF | TGCGCCAGCAGCCAAGGTCCCCACCTGGACACGTCAAGCTCCTATAATTCACCCCTCCACTTT
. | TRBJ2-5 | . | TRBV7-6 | CASSLGGGAWQETQYF | TGTGCCAGCAGCTTAGGTGGGGGGGCCTGGCAAGAGACCCAGTACTTC
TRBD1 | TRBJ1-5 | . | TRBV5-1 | CASSPGQGSYQPQHF | TGCGCCAGCAGCCCTGGACAGGGATCTTACCAGCCCCAGCATTTT
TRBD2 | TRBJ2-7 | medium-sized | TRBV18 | CASSPPSRAGSSGEQYF | TGTGCCAGCTCGCCTCCCTCCCGAGCGGGGTCCTCGGGCGAGCAGTACTTC
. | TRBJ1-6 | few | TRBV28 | CASSLGLSNSPLHF | TGTGCCAGCAGTTTAGGGCTGAGTAATTCACCCCTCCACTTT
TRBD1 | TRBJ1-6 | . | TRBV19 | CASRSAGQGKSPLHF | TGTGCCAGTAGATCCGCGGGACAGGGGAAATCACCCCTCCACTTT
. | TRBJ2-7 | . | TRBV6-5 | CASITERDFSYEQYF | TGTGCCAGCATAACTGAGAGGGATTTCTCCTACGAGCAGTACTTC
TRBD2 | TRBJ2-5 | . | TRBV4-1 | CASSQPGTSGKRKTQYF | TGCGCCAGCAGCCAACCCGGGACTAGCGGGAAGAGAAAGACCCAGTACTTC
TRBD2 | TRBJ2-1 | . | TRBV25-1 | CASSLGGSREQFF | TGTGCCAGCTCCCTGGGGGGGTCAAGGGAGCAGTTCTTC
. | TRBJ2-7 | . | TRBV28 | CASNGEAYEQYF | TGTGCCAGCAACGGGGAGGCCTACGAGCAGTACTTC
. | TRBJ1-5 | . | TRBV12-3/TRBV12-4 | CASSHGGGQPQHF | TGTGCCAGCAGCCACGGGGGTGGTCAGCCCCAGCATTTT
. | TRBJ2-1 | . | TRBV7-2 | CASSLSPTYNEQFF | TGTGCCAGCAGCTTATCACCAACTTACAATGAGCAGTTCTTC
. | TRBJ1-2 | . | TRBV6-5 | CASSYSESFGYTF | TGTGCCAGCAGTTACTCGGAGTCCTTCGGCTACACCTTC
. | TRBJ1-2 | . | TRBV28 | CASSSSRVVGYTF | TGTGCCAGCAGTTCCTCCAGGGTGGTCGGCTACACCTTC
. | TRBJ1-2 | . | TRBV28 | CASSRGTDSNYGYTF | TGTGCCAGCAGTCGGGGGACGGATTCTAACTATGGCTACACCTTC
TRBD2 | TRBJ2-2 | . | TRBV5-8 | CASSHWGRAGVSGELFF | TGTGCCAGCAGCCATTGGGGAAGAGCGGGAGTCTCCGGGGAGCTGTTTTTT
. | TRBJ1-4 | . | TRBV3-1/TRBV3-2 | CASSQTTGHWPTNEKLFF | TGTGCCAGCAGCCAGACAACAGGGCATTGGCCAACTAATGAAAAACTGTTTTTT
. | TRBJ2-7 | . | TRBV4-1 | CASSQEGQSYEQYF | TGCGCCAGCAGCCAAGAAGGACAGTCCTACGAGCAGTACTTC
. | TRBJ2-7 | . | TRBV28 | CASRVGAGVGGNEQYF | TGTGCCAGCAGAGTGGGTGCCGGAGTAGGTGGAAACGAGCAGTACTTC
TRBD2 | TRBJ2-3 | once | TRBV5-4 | CASSGSLAGGTQYF | TGTGCCAGCAGCGGCTCCCTAGCGGGGGGGACGCAGTATTTT